These 14 T cell receptor beta chains share one sample of origin, sequenced in a study of metastatic and nonmetastatic thyroid tumors. Using MiXCR, TCRdb reanalyzed the PCR reads. This table has roughly 48,000 clones, roughly 23% appearing once. Before thyroid surgery, none of the patients had received any treatment. The sequenced sample was blood. These TCRs come from a male donor with papillary thyroid cancer or a benign thyroid nodule (not recorded which). Some clones in this sample may be carry-over from other donors' samples.

This chain links TRBV20-1 with TRBJ2-3; D unresolved. Germline V lookup: CDR1 DFQATT, CDR2 SNEGSKA (reference sequence). V was pared by 3 bases and J by 0 bases, with 4 bases between. The CDR3 totals 12 residues. CDR3 nucleotides: TGCAGTGCTAGCAGTAGCACAGATACGCAGTATTTT. It encodes CSASSSTDTQYF.

In its sample, this clone was seen many times. The chain employs TRBV2 and TRBJ2-1, with D tentatively TRBD2 (5 bases). CDR1 and CDR2 (germline): SNHLY, FYNNEI. The CDR3 sequence is 13 residues long. Trimming shortened V by 3 bases and J by 5 bases, and 8 bases separated the two germline ends. This chain's CDR3 is CASSERANNEQFF. The CDR3 DNA reads TGTGCCAGCAGTGAGAGGGCTAACAATGAGCAGTTCTTC.

This chain connects TRBV18 to TRBJ2-1, with TRBD2 matching 10 bases. V lost 5 bases and J lost 2; bases outside the gene matches: 0. The CDR3 covers 14 residues. Germline lookup yields CDR1 KGHSH and CDR2 LQKENI. The CDR3 region is CASSTSGTYNEQFF. CDR3 DNA: TGTGCCAGCTCAACTAGCGGGACCTACAATGAGCAGTTCTTC.

J is TRBJ1-5 and V is TRBV28; D is possibly TRBD1 (5 bases). This CDR3 spans 14 amino acids. V was clipped by 1 base and J by 6 bases, with 10 bases between them. Germline V gene sequence: CDR1 MDHEN, CDR2 SYDVKM. The DNA of the CDR3 is TGTGCCAGCAGTTTATTGAGGGGAGGTCAGCCCCAGCATTTT. This codes for CASSLLRGGQPQHF.

The chain employs TRBV20-1 and TRBJ1-1; 10 positions match TRBD1. The germline gives CDR1 DFQATT, CDR2 SNEGSKA (reference sequence). V was pared by 3 bases and J by 5 bases, with 6 bases of the junction left unmatched. This CDR3 has 14 residues. The CDR3 nucleotides are TGCAGTGCTAGTCTCGGGACAGGGGAGACTGAAGCTTTCTTT. Its protein product is CSASLGTGETEAFF.

This clone has more than one count but fewer than ten. The chain employs TRBV25-1 and TRBJ2-7; 10 bases map to TRBD1. Germline CDR1 is MGHDK and CDR2 is SYGVNS. This CDR3 is 15 amino acids long. V was pared by 5 bases and J by 10 bases, with 14 bases of the junction left unmatched. The CDR3 region is CASSTWDRGSYYQYF. Here the CDR3 DNA reads TGTGCCAGCAGTACCTGGGACAGGGGCTCCTACTATCAGTACTTC.

This clone showed up many times. The chain joins TRBV7-9 to TRBJ1-2; no clear D. This CDR3 region has 14 residues. V was trimmed by 4 bases and J by 4 bases, leaving 13 bases between them. CDR1 SEHNR and CDR2 FQNEAQ come from the germline V gene (reference sequence). The CDR3 coding sequence is TGTGCCAGCAGCTCCTCATGGGATATCTATGGCTACACCTTC. This codes for CASSSSWDIYGYTF. The entire variable domain, with the rest obtained from reference TRBV7-9 and TRBJ1-2, is as follows: DTGVSQNPRHKITKRGQNVTFRCDPISEHNRLYWYRQTLGQGPEFLTYFQNEAQLEKSRLLSDRFSAERPKGSFSTLEIQRTEQGDSAMYLCASSSSWDIYGYTFGSGTRLTVV.

This clone showed up many times. This chain uses TRBV11-2 with TRBJ2-1; TRBD2 is a possible D gene (5 bases). This CDR3 has 16 amino acids. V was trimmed by 2 bases and J by 0 bases, leaving 11 bases between them. CDR1 SGHAT and CDR2 FQNNGV come from the germline V gene. CDR3 sequence reads: CASSLMSSGSYNEQFF. The CDR3 DNA reads as TGTGCCAGCAGCTTAATGTCGAGCGGCTCCTACAATGAGCAGTTCTTC.

In this sample, this clone turned up many times. The chain links TRBV13 to TRBJ2-7; tentatively, D is TRBD2 (5 bases). V was shortened by 5 bases and J by 3 bases, with 14 bases between the two germline ends. The CDR3 runs to 14 residues. Germline assignment: CDR1 PRHDT and CDR2 FYEKMQ (reference sequence). CDR3 sequence: CASSLHRDNYEQYF. CDR3 sequence (DNA): TGTGCCAGCAGCCTTCACCGGGATAACTACGAGCAGTACTTC.

The chain recombines TRBV6-2 or TRBV6-3 with TRBJ1-2; no reliable D call. In germline, CDR1 is MNHEY, CDR2 SVGEGT. CDR3 size: 15 residues. V lost 0 bases and J lost 4, with 12 bases in between. In DNA, the CDR3 is TGTGCCAGCAGTTACTCGCGGCAGCCTACCTATGGCTACACCTTC. This codes for CASSYSRQPTYGYTF.

The table lists this clone with many counts. This chain joins TRBV6-1 and TRBJ1-1, with D maybe TRBD1 (6 bases). CDR3 length: 14 residues. Germline V CDR1 and CDR2: MNHNS, SASEGT. V was trimmed by 5 bases and J by 3 bases, leaving 13 bases between them. Here the CDR3 DNA reads TGTGCCAGCAGTACACAGGGAGCCGACACTGAAGCTTTCTTT. Protein product: CASSTQGADTEAFF.

V is TRBV4-2 and J is TRBJ1-3; 7 bases line up with TRBD1. The CDR3 contains 13 residues. The V segment lost 0 bases and the J segment 8 bases; nucleotides outside the gene matches: 1. Germline CDR1 is LGHNA and CDR2 is YNFKEQ. The chain's CDR3 is CASSQDRGDTIYF. For the CDR3, the DNA is TGTGCCAGCAGCCAAGACAGGGGGGACACCATATATTTT.

Many counts were recorded for this clone. V gene TRBV9 combines with J gene TRBJ2-7, with 7 nucleotides matching TRBD2. The V gene end was trimmed by 4 bases and the J gene end by 6 bases; junction bases not matched to a gene: 7. CDR1 SGDLS and CDR2 YYNGEE come from the germline V gene. The CDR3 has 13 amino acids. This CDR3 is CASSRGGRGEQYF. Written as DNA, the CDR3 is TGTGCCAGCAGCCGCGGGGGACGGGGCGAGCAGTACTTC.

This clone was picked up many times. This chain connects TRBV30 to TRBJ1-1; D remains ambiguous. This CDR3 contains 12 residues. Trimming cost V 5 bases and J 1 base, with 8 bases left between them. The germline V gene encodes CDR1 GTSNPN and CDR2 SVGIG (reference sequence). CDR3 DNA: TGTGCCTGGGAGGGCGGGAACACTGAAGCTTTCTTT. Its translation: CAWEGGNTEAFF.